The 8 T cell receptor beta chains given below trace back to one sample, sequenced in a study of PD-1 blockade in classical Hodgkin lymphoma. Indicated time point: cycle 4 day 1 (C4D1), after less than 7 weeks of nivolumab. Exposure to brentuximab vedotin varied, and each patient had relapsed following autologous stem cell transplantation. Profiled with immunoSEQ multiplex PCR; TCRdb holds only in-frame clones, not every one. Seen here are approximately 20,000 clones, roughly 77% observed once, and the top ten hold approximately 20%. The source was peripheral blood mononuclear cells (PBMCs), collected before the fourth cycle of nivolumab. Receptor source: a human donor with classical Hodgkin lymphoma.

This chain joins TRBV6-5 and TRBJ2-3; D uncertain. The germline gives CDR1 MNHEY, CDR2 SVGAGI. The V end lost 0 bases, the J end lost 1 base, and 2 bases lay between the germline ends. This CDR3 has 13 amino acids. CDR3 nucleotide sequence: TGTGCCAGCAGTTACTCTGGCACAGATACGCAGTATTTT. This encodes CASSYSGTDTQYF.

The CDR3 here is CASSTVGEQYF. CDR3 coding DNA: TGTGCCAGCAGCACGGTGGGGGAGCAGTACTTC. The chain has TRBV6-5 and TRBJ2-7; D uncertain. The V end lost 6 bases, the J end lost 7 bases, and 10 bases lay between the germline ends. The germline V gene encodes CDR1 MNHEY and CDR2 SVGAGI. The CDR3 extends over 11 amino acids.

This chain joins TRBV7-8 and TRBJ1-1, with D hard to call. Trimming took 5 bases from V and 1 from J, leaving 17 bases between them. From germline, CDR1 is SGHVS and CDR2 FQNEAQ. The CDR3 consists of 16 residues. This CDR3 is CASSTPFPDPNTEAFF. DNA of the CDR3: TGTGCCAGCAGCACCCCCTTCCCAGACCCGAACACTGAAGCTTTCTTT.

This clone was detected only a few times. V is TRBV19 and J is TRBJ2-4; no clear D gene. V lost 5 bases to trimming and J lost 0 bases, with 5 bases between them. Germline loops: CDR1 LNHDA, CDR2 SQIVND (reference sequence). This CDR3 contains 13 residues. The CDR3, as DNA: TGTGCCAGTAGTTACCTAGCCAAAAACATTCAGTACTTC. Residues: CASSYLAKNIQYF.

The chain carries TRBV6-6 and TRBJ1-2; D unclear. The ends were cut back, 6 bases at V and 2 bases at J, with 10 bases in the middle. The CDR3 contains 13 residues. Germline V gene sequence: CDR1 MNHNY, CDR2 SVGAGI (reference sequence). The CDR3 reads CASRGSSNYGYTF. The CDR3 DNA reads TGTGCCAGCAGAGGCTCCTCCAACTATGGCTACACCTTC.

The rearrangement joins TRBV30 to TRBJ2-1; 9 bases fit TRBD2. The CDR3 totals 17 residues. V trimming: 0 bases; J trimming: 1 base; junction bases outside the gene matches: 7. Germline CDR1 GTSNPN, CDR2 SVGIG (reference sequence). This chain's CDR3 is CAWSVPRTSESYNEQFF. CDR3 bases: TGTGCCTGGAGTGTACCCCGGACTAGCGAGTCCTACAATGAGCAGTTCTTC.

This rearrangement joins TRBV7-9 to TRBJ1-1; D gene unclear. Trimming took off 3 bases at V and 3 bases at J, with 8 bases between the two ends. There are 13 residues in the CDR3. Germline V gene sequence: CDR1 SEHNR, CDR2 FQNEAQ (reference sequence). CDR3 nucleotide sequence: TGTGCCAGCAGCTTGACACAATACACTGAAGCTTTCTTT. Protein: CASSLTQYTEAFF.

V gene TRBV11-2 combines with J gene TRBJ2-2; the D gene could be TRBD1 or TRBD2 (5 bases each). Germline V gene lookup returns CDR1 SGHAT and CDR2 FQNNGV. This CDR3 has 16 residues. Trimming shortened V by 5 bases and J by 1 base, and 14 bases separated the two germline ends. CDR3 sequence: CASSRFGGRNTGELFF. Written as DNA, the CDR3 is TGTGCCAGCAGCCGATTTGGGGGACGGAACACCGGGGAGCTGTTTTTT.